The 28 T cell receptor beta chains presented below share a single source sample, sequenced in a study of cytomegalovirus exposure and HLA in healthy donors. With 60 Vbeta and 13 Jbeta primers, the PCR was carried out. Method: immunoSEQ multiplex PCR; TCRdb's copy keeps in-frame clones and lacks some. This sample has about 160,000 clones, with about 83% found just once. The sequencing sample was made of PBMCs. The receptors here all came from a woman between 25 and 40 years old in good health and CMV-seronegative.

The rearrangement joins TRBV5-6 to TRBJ2-6; possible D gene TRBD1, 5 bases. V was trimmed by 0 bases and J by 4 bases, leaving 14 bases between them. The germline CDR1 and CDR2 sequences are SGHDT and YYEEEE. This CDR3 is 17 amino acids long. CDR3 in DNA: TGTGCCAGCAGCTTGGTAGACAGACGCTTAGGGGCCAACGTCCTGACTTTC. As protein: CASSLVDRRLGANVLTF. Full variable domain (rest looked up from reference TRBV5-6 and TRBJ2-6): DAGVTQSPTHLIKTRGQQVTLRCSPKSGHDTVSWYQQALGQGPQFIFQYYEEEERQRGNFPDRFSGHQFPNYSSELNVNALLLGDSALYLCASSLVDRRLGANVLTFGAGSRLTVL.

The chain carries TRBV28 and TRBJ2-2, with a weak D call TRBD1 (6 bases). The end of the DNA is better explained by TRBJ1-3, so the J call may be wrong. Germline assignment: CDR1 MDHEN and CDR2 SYDVKM. This CDR3 has 16 residues. The DNA of the CDR3 is TGTGCCAGCAGTCCCTTCACAGGGTCAGCCGGAAACACCATATATTTT. It yields the protein CASSPFTGSAGNTIYF.

The chain combines TRBV7-9 with TRBJ2-2; D might be TRBD1 (6 bases). V was cut by 8 bases and J by 5 bases, with 15 bases left in between. The germline V gene encodes CDR1 SEHNR and CDR2 FQNEAQ (reference sequence). The CDR3 covers 14 residues. CDR3 sequence (DNA): TGTGCCAGCCAAAAGGCCCAGGGGACCGGGGAGCTGTTTTTT. This codes for CASQKAQGTGELFF.

The chain is built from TRBV7-2 and TRBJ1-4, with 8 nucleotides matching TRBD1. This CDR3 comprises 12 residues. Germline CDR1 is SGHTA and CDR2 is FQGNSA. With 4 bases clipped from V and 13 bases from J, the junction kept 5 bases outside the gene matches. The CDR3 bases are TGTGCCAGCAGCTCGAACAGGGGGGTACTGTTTTTT. This encodes CASSSNRGVLFF.

CDR3 DNA: TGCGCCAGCAGCGACCCGGGGCAGCCCCAGCATTTT. Translation gives CASSDPGQPQHF. The chain employs TRBV5-1 and TRBJ1-5; unclear D gene. The CDR3 sequence is 12 residues long. V gave up 4 bases and J gave up 7 bases, with 9 bases separating them. CDR1 is SGHRS, CDR2 YFSETQ, per germline.

J is TRBJ2-7 and V is TRBV15, with D possibly matching TRBD1 (6 bases). The CDR3 runs 15 residues. V shed 0 bases and J shed 3 bases, with 12 bases lying between them. Germline CDR1 reads LNHNV; CDR2 reads YYDKDF (reference sequence). CDR3: CATSRDLRTDYEQYF. The CDR3 DNA follows: TGTGCCACCAGCAGAGATTTAAGGACAGACTACGAGCAGTACTTC.

V is TRBV5-1 and J is TRBJ2-7, with TRBD1 as a possible D gene (5 bases). V lost 3 bases and J lost 5, with 12 bases in between. Germline loops: CDR1 SGHRS, CDR2 YFSETQ. CDR3 length: 13 residues. The CDR3 here is CASSSDKGHEQYF. Here the CDR3 DNA reads TGCGCCAGCAGCTCGGACAAGGGCCACGAGCAGTACTTC.

This rearrangement joins TRBV30 to TRBJ2-2, with 8 bases aligning to TRBD2. CDR3 length: 15 residues. Germline values: CDR1 GTSNPN, CDR2 SVGIG (reference sequence). V was clipped by 1 base and J by 6 bases; unmatched bases: 7. The CDR3: CAWSEAGLAAGELFF. The CDR3 coding sequence is TGTGCCTGGAGTGAGGCTGGACTAGCCGCCGGGGAGCTGTTTTTT.

V and J are TRBV18 and TRBJ2-1; possible D gene TRBD1, 5 bases. V lost 2 bases, J lost 8 bases, and 7 bases lay in between. The CDR3 loop spans 12 amino acids. The germline CDR1 and CDR2 sequences are KGHSH and LQKENI. CDR3 coding DNA: TGTGCCAGCTCACCAAAAGGGGATGAGCAGTTCTTC. Protein sequence: CASSPKGDEQFF. The entire variable domain, with the rest obtained from reference TRBV18 and TRBJ2-1, is as follows: NAGVMQNPRHLVRRRGQEARLRCSPMKGHSHVYWYRQLPEEGLKFMVYLQKENIIDESGMPKERFSAEFPKEGPSILRIQQVVRGDSAAYFCASSPKGDEQFFGPGTRLTVL.

Notes on this clone: Other nucleotide sequences in the sample specify the same CDR3. The chain couples TRBV7-9 to TRBJ2-7; D not certain. Deletions cut 8 bases from V and 1 base from J, with 9 bases between. In germline, CDR1 is SEHNR, CDR2 FQNEAQ (reference sequence). The CDR3 is 12 amino acids. CDR3 sequence: CASGGRSYEQYF. For the CDR3, the DNA is TGTGCCAGCGGTGGCAGATCCTACGAGCAGTACTTC.

This chain links TRBV6-1 with TRBJ2-6; D might be TRBD1 (5 bases). This CDR3 spans 14 amino acids. Trimming took off 10 bases at V and 2 bases at J, with 12 bases between the two ends. Per the germline V gene, CDR1 is MNHNS and CDR2 is SASEGT. The CDR3 sequence: CATRTLAGANVLTF. DNA of the CDR3: TGTGCCACCCGGACACTGGCTGGGGCCAACGTCCTGACTTTC.

This clone was seen a handful of times. The rearrangement links TRBV2 to TRBJ2-7; 9 bases align to TRBD1. Trimming removed 6 bases from V and 1 base from J; junction bases left unmatched: 7. CDR3 size: 15 residues. CDR1 and CDR2 (germline): SNHLY, FYNNEI. The CDR3 is CASSPFGTGSYEQYF. The CDR3 DNA is TGTGCCAGCAGCCCCTTCGGGACAGGGTCCTACGAGCAGTACTTC. Using reference TRBV2 and TRBJ2-7 for the parts outside the CDR3, the full variable domain is EPEVTQTPSHQVTQMGQEVILRCVPISNHLYFYWYRQILGQKVEFLVSFYNNEISEKSEIFDDQFSVERPDGSNFTLKIRSTKLEDSAMYFCASSPFGTGSYEQYFGPGTRLTVT.

The chain combines TRBV7-9 with TRBJ1-4; 8 nucleotides line up with TRBD1. CDR1 and CDR2 from the germline V gene are SEHNR and FQNEAQ (reference sequence). The ends lost 4 bases at V and 0 bases at J; junction bases unmatched: 7. The CDR3 runs 17 residues. CDR3 nucleotide sequence: TGTGCCAGCAGCTGGGGGGAACAGGGGGCAACTAATGAAAAACTGTTTTTT. Amino acid sequence: CASSWGEQGATNEKLFF.

The chain links TRBV9 to TRBJ2-3; possible D gene TRBD2, 7 bases. The CDR3 is made up of 17 amino acids. The germline V gene has CDR1 SGDLS and CDR2 YYNGEE. The V gene lost 4 bases and the J gene lost 5 bases, with 23 bases spanning the gap. CDR3 in DNA: TGTGCCAGCAGCCCGAGGCTGGGAGGGGGGGGCCGAGATACGCAGTATTTT. This sequence encodes CASSPRLGGGGRDTQYF.

This chain links TRBV19 with TRBJ1-2, with D possibly being TRBD1 (6 bases). There are 15 residues in the CDR3. In germline, CDR1 is LNHDA, CDR2 SQIVND (reference sequence). V lost 4 bases to trimming and J lost 2 bases, with 14 bases between them. The CDR3 here is CASSTNGQSNYGYTF. CDR3 nucleotides: TGTGCCAGTAGTACCAATGGACAGTCGAACTATGGCTACACCTTC.

The rearrangement joins TRBV28 to TRBJ2-7, with 9 bases that match TRBD2. With V trimmed by 7 bases and J by 7 bases, 8 bases remained unmatched. The germline V gene has CDR1 MDHEN and CDR2 SYDVKM. The CDR3 covers 13 residues. CDR3 bases: TGTGCCAGCACCGTCCTAGCGGGACCTGAGCAGTACTTC. It is translated as CASTVLAGPEQYF.

This sequence joins TRBV2 and TRBJ1-2; 10 positions agree with TRBD1. CDR1 SNHLY and CDR2 FYNNEI come from the germline V gene. Trimming cost V 1 base and J 7 bases; bases outside gene matches: 9. This CDR3 is 16 amino acids long. The chain's CDR3 is CASSEVPGQGLAGYTF. CDR3 in DNA: TGTGCCAGCAGTGAAGTCCCGGGACAGGGGCTGGCTGGCTACACCTTC. Full variable domain (missing parts from reference TRBV2 and TRBJ1-2): EPEVTQTPSHQVTQMGQEVILRCVPISNHLYFYWYRQILGQKVEFLVSFYNNEISEKSEIFDDQFSVERPDGSNFTLKIRSTKLEDSAMYFCASSEVPGQGLAGYTFGSGTRLTVV.

The rearrangement uses TRBV7-9 and TRBJ2-3; 10 positions match TRBD2. The CDR3 runs to 17 residues. Trimming took 4 bases from V and 3 from J; bases not matched to a gene: 10. CDR1 is SEHNR and CDR2 is FQNEAQ in the germline V gene (reference sequence). CDR3 residues: CASSSRLAGLGTDTQYF. Written as DNA, the CDR3 is TGTGCCAGCAGCTCCCGACTAGCGGGCTTGGGTACAGATACGCAGTATTTT.

This clone was counted a few times. This sequence joins TRBV7-7 and TRBJ2-5; 7 bases line up with TRBD2. The CDR3 loop spans 14 amino acids. CDR1 is SSHAT and CDR2 is FNYEAQ in the germline V gene (reference sequence). V lost 3 bases, J lost 1 base, and 2 bases stayed unmatched. CDR3 nucleotide sequence: TGTGCCAGCAGCTTGGGGGGGATCCAAGAGACCCAGTACTTC. Protein sequence: CASSLGGIQETQYF.

This chain uses TRBV5-1 with TRBJ2-3; D possibly corresponds to TRBD2 (5 bases). The ends were cut back, 9 bases at V and 0 bases at J, with 17 bases in the middle. The CDR3 spans 15 residues. Germline V gene sequence: CDR1 SGHRS, CDR2 YFSETQ. CDR3 residues: CATNRWEPSTDTQYF. In DNA form, the CDR3 reads TGCGCCACCAATAGGTGGGAGCCTAGCACAGATACGCAGTATTTT.

This clone came up once. This chain links TRBV5-1 with TRBJ2-7, with 7 positions matching TRBD1. The CDR3 extends over 13 amino acids. Trimming cost V 4 bases and J 6 bases; bases outside gene matches: 7. In germline, CDR1 is SGHRS, CDR2 YFSETQ. Here the CDR3 reads CASSTTGAGEQYF. DNA for the CDR3: TGCGCCAGCAGCACCACAGGGGCGGGCGAGCAGTACTTC.

This clone was seen a single time. The rearrangement uses TRBV5-1 and TRBJ2-2; D is possibly TRBD1 (7 bases). Per germline, CDR1 SGHRS and CDR2 YFSETQ. V lost 4 bases to trimming and J lost 8 bases, with 15 bases between them. This CDR3 is built from 14 residues. The CDR3 DNA is TGCGCCAGCAGCACCTTGACAGGGAGGGGGGAGCTGTTTTTT. Its protein is CASSTLTGRGELFF.

The chain has TRBV5-6 and TRBJ1-2; D gene uncertain. CDR1 is SGHDT, CDR2 YYEEEE, per germline. The CDR3 length is 13 residues. The V end was cut by 4 bases, the J end by 2 bases, with 9 bases between. This chain's CDR3 is CASSPDKNYGYTF. Written as DNA, the CDR3 is TGTGCCAGCAGCCCCGACAAGAACTATGGCTACACCTTC.

This clone has only a few counts. The V and J genes are TRBV2 and TRBJ1-1, with D perhaps matching TRBD1 (6 bases). Germline V gene sequence: CDR1 SNHLY, CDR2 FYNNEI. Deletions cut 8 bases from V and 6 bases from J, with 22 bases between. The CDR3 has 15 residues. CDR3 coding DNA: TGTGCCAGCTCACATTCAGGGGAGGGTATTCCTGAAGCTTTCTTT. The encoded protein is CASSHSGEGIPEAFF. Based on the CDR3 plus reference TRBV2 and TRBJ1-1, the full variable domain is EPEVTQTPSHQVTQMGQEVILRCVPISNHLYFYWYRQILGQKVEFLVSFYNNEISEKSEIFDDQFSVERPDGSNFTLKIRSTKLEDSAMYFCASSHSGEGIPEAFFGQGTRLTVV.

This rearrangement joins TRBV19 to TRBJ2-1; the match to TRBD2 covers 7 bases. Germline trimming cut 6 bases from V and 5 bases from J; bases unmatched to any gene: 4. The CDR3 length is 13 residues. Germline lookup yields CDR1 LNHDA and CDR2 SQIVND (reference sequence). Here the CDR3 reads CASSPGGNNEQFF. CDR3 bases: TGTGCCAGTAGCCCGGGGGGAAACAATGAGCAGTTCTTC. Filled out from reference TRBV19 and TRBJ2-1, the complete variable domain reads DGGITQSPKYLFRKEGQNVTLSCEQNLNHDAMYWYRQDPGQGLRLIYYSQIVNDFQKGDIAEGYSVSREKKESFPLTVTSAQKNPTAFYLCASSPGGNNEQFFGPGTRLTVL.

This clone was seen once. The genes are TRBV19 and TRBJ1-2, with a possible D match to TRBD1 (5 bases). V shed 2 bases and J shed 8 bases, with 18 bases lying between them. Germline V gene sequence: CDR1 LNHDA, CDR2 SQIVND (reference sequence). This CDR3 is built from 15 residues. The CDR3, as DNA: TGTGCCAGTAGTATATGGGGGGAAAAAGTACAAGGCTACACCTTC. Its protein product is CASSIWGEKVQGYTF.

The V call is TRBV7-2, the J call TRBJ1-6; D perhaps matches TRBD1 (6 bases). This CDR3 comprises 16 residues. Per germline, CDR1 SGHTA and CDR2 FQGNSA. Deletions cut 4 bases from V and 9 bases from J, with 19 bases between. The CDR3 is CASSSRQDQFGSPLHF. The CDR3 bases are TGTGCCAGCAGCTCACGACAGGACCAATTCGGTTCACCCCTCCACTTT.

This chain joins TRBV29-1 and TRBJ1-2; D remains ambiguous. Per the germline V gene, CDR1 is SQVTM and CDR2 is ANQGSEA. This CDR3 is built from 12 residues. Trimming pared 7 bases from V and 0 bases from J, leaving 9 bases between. The CDR3 nucleotides are TGCAGCGGGTCCGGGACTAACTATGGCTACACCTTC. It codes for CSGSGTNYGYTF.